This is a list of T cell receptor beta chains from one sample in a study of blood T cells in healthy people across ages. MiXCR, applied by TCRdb to the 5' RACE reads, yields one record per CDR3 protein. The repertoire consists of about 670,000 distinct CDR3 sequences, with over 40% occurring once and the leading ten covering about 14%. The sequencing input was blood. These receptors all come from a woman aged 80 or over in good health. The CDR3 runs from the conserved cysteine through the conserved F or W. The order of the fields is J gene, V gene, CDR3 protein.

>TRBJ1-5|TRBV9
CASSVEGQADQPQHF
>TRBJ1-4|TRBV20-1
CSATGAGKKPFF
>TRBJ2-7|TRBV5-1
CASSVDHTSYERYF
>TRBJ2-1|TRBV20-1
CSASPPGQGYNEQFF
>TRBJ2-1|TRBV27
CASRSGTEGYNEQFF
>TRBJ2-6|TRBV28
CASSLLGGANVLTF
>TRBJ1-4|TRBV29-1
CSVERPGAGEKLFF
>TRBJ2-5|TRBV28
CASSSRSGGPETQYF
>TRBJ2-2|TRBV7-2
CASSFTPAGELFF
>TRBJ1-2|TRBV5-1
CASSLEAGGANGYTF
>TRBJ2-6|TRBV3-1
CASSLGPGANVLTF
>TRBJ1-1|TRBV12-3/TRBV12-4
CASSFWSQEAFF
>.|TRBV5-1
CASSLGPASSYNEQYF
>TRBJ1-4|TRBV20-1
CSALGEKLFF
>TRBJ2-1|TRBV3-1
CASSRGGVREQFF
>TRBJ2-1|TRBV6-5
CASRYVAGKQFF
>TRBJ1-4|TRBV5-5
CASSRTSGTSNEKLFF
>TRBJ2-2|TRBV6-2/TRBV6-3
CASSSTLITGELFF
>TRBJ2-3|TRBV6-5
CASSYSGSGYTDTQYF
>TRBJ1-2|TRBV5-1
CASSLEQDRVDFYGYTF
>TRBJ2-3|TRBV28
CASTGTGWPDTQYF
>TRBJ2-5|TRBV24-1
CATSALLAGVGEQYF
>TRBJ1-1|TRBV20-1
CSAREQDTEAFF
>.|TRBV10-3
CAISERGRVTSKDYGEQYF
>TRBJ2-7|TRBV6-2/TRBV6-3
CASSSSGGRPPSYEQYF
>TRBJ1-1|TRBV24-1
CATSDSTAGNTEAFF
>TRBJ1-2|TRBV7-9
CASSPGQGAFSNYGYTF
>TRBJ1-1|TRBV28
CASTLTGGAEAFF
>TRBJ2-6|TRBV6-1
CASSDRGPVSGANVLTF
>.|TRBV24-1
CVTSDRTSSLDEQYF
>TRBJ1-5|TRBV6-1
CASSPDRGQNQPQHF
>TRBJ2-3|TRBV11-2
CASALVGTDTQYF
>TRBJ2-3|TRBV25-1
CASSLGTSGPTDTQYF
>TRBJ2-3|TRBV20-1
CSADRPGPDTQYF
>TRBJ2-7|TRBV4-3
CASSQSQGGYEQYF
>TRBJ1-2|TRBV2
CASSGDRSYGYTF
>TRBJ2-3|TRBV20-1
CSARPGGRIADTQYF
>TRBJ2-3|TRBV12-3/TRBV12-4
CASSFTSGNTDTQYF
>TRBJ2-3|TRBV29-1
CSGGGGLPTDTQYF
>TRBJ2-2|TRBV5-1
CASSQGPGWTGELFF
>TRBJ2-5|TRBV5-1
CASSFYGTPGSKTQYF